The sequence of this T cell receptor beta chain was determined in a study of response to subunit inactivated influenza vaccine. Overall study results and limits: Authors proposed each seasonal influenza vaccination draws in few new T cells.

This clonotype was seen only a few times. What it binds is unknown. TCRdb analysed the RT-PCR reads with MiXCR anew, one entry per CDR3 protein. Of more than 600,000 distinct CDR3 sequences listed, about a fifth are singletons. The CDR3 is made up of 18 amino acids. V shed 0 bases, J shed 4 bases, and the junction held 12 bases outside the gene matches. Germline CDR1 DFQATT, CDR2 SNEGSKA (reference sequence). This chain joins TRBV20-1 and TRBJ2-1; 10 nucleotides match TRBD2. The sample here was PBMCs from blood, taken about 5 days after vaccination. The receptor comes from a man in his fifties or sixties who received an inactivated influenza vaccine. The CDR3 region is CSARDLMGAGGPYNEQFF. CDR3 DNA sequence: TGCAGTGCTAGAGATTTGATGGGAGCGGGGGGGCCTTACAATGAGCAGTTCTTC.